This TCR beta chain derives from a study of cytomegalovirus exposure and HLA in healthy donors (dated by TCRdb to the late 2010s). In the study overall: A later analysis indicated that the 95 to 150 validation repertoires were generated on the platform also employed for the 700 or so repertoires of the first cohort. The study aimed to test whether cataloging public T cell receptors could reveal signatures of past pathogen exposure. Besides the first cohort of 666 subjects, a separate validation cohort made up of 120 or so different subjects was used. To predict cytomegalovirus infection status, the study brought together high-throughput TCR immunosequencing, statistical association of individual TCRs with disease status, and machine learning.

The CDR3 holds 17 amino acids from the cysteine to the phenylalanine. The entry retains the CDR3 DNA only, 51 bases that are in frame from base 1. At the junction V is shortened by 6 bases and J by 9 bases, with 29 bases in between. The germline V gene yields MDHEN for CDR1 and SYDVKM for CDR2. The donors belonged to the validation cohort of approximately 130 subjects, which was separate from the approximately 680-subject first cohort. Paper-wide results and their limitations: Subsequent analysis determined that TCRs grouped into clusters in the first cohort also showed a tendency toward co-occurrence across the 120 or so validation repertoires, and about 93% of cluster scores exceeded 0. In the study, around 160 TCR beta chains were listed as associated with cytomegalovirus. A later analysis had no HLA typing for the validation cohort, so co-occurrence there was scored across all 120 or so repertoires. Across donors, most TCR sequences were observed very rarely, whereas some public TCRs were present in many individuals. The authors suggested that the approach could potentially be generalized to other disease states and immunological phenotypes. The classifier was reported to diagnose cytomegalovirus status with high specificity and sensitivity in both the original and validation cohorts. In vitro tests confirmed that a few of the cytomegalovirus-associated TCR beta chains recognize cytomegalovirus antigens.

Library creation used the immunoSEQ multiplex PCR assay. Turning to the authors' computational methods: To diagnose cytomegalovirus status from the catalog of TCR beta chain sequences, a statistical classification framework was built. TCRdb retrieved this table from immuneACCESS and kept in-frame rearrangements only. Not all clones are present; in checked studies, unresolved V genes account for under half, and no reason is known for the remainder. V and J calls and clone size come straight from that table; D and trimming were deduced from the DNA. The sample table records roughly 350,000 clones; more than 80% of these occur just once. Jointly, the top ten make up more than 0.8% of the sample. For this clone: Its antigen is unknown. The input lacks base qualities; no much larger clone sits a single base away.

The chain is made from TRBV28 and TRBJ1-2; TRBD1 might be the D gene, on 6 matching bases. What was sequenced was PBMCs. The TCR sequence derives from a young woman in good health and CMV-seronegative. The CDR3 reads as follows: CASRVRGYGGGLIRYTF. The sequenced DNA is TGTGCCAGCAGGGTCCGCGGCTACGGCGGGGGCTTGATACGCTACACCTTC.